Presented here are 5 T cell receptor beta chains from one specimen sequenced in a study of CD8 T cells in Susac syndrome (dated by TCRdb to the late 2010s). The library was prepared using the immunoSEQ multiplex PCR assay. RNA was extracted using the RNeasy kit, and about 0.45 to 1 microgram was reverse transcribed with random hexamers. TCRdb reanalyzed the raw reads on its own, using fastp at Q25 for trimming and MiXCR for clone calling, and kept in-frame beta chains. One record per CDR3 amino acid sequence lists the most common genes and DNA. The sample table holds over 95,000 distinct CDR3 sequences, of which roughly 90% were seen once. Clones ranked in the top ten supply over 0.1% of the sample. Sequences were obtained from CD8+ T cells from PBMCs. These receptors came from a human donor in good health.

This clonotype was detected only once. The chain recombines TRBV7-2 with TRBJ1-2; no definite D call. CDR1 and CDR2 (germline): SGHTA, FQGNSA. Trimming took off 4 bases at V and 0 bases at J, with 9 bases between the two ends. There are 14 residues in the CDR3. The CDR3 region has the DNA TGTGCCAGCAGCTCAGGTCTTGCTAACTATGGCTACACCTTC. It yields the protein CASSSGLANYGYTF.

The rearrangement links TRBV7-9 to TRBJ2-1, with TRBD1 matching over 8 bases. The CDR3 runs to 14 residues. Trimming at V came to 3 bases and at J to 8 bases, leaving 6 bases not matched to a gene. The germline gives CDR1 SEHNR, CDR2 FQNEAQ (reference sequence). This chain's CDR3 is CASSLLPQGDEQFF. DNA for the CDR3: TGTGCCAGCAGCTTGCTTCCACAGGGGGATGAGCAGTTCTTC.

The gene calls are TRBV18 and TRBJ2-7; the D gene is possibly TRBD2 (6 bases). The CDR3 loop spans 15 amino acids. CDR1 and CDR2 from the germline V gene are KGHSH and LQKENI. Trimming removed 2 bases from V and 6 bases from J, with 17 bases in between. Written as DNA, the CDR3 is TGTGCCAGCTCACCAGCTAGGGACTCGCGCAGCGAGCAGTACTTC. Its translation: CASSPARDSRSEQYF. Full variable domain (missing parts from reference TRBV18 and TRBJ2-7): NAGVMQNPRHLVRRRGQEARLRCSPMKGHSHVYWYRQLPEEGLKFMVYLQKENIIDESGMPKERFSAEFPKEGPSILRIQQVVRGDSAAYFCASSPARDSRSEQYFGPGTRLTVT.

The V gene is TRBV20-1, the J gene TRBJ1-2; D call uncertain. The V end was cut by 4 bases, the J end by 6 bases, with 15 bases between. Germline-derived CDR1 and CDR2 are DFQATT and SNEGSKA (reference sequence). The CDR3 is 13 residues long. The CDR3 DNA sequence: TGCAGTGCTACTTACGGCAGGAACCATGGCTACACCTTC. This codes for CSATYGRNHGYTF.

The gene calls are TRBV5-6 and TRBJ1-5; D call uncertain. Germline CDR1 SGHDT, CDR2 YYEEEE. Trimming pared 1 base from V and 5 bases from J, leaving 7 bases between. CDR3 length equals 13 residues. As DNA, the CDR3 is TGTGCCAGCAGCTTGACACCCGATCAGCCCCAGCATTTT. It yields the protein CASSLTPDQPQHF.